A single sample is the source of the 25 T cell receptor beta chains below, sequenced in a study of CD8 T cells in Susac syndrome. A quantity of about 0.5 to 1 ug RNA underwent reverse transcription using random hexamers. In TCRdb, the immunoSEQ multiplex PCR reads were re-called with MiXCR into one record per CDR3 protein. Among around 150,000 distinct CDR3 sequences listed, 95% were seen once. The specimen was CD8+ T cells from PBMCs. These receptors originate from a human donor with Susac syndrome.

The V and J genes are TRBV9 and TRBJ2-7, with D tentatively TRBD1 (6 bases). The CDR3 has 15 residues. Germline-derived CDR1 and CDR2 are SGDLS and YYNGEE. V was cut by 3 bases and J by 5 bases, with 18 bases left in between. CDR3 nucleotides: TGTGCCAGCAGCGAACAGGGCAGGGGCTGGGACGAGCAGTACTTC. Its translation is CASSEQGRGWDEQYF.

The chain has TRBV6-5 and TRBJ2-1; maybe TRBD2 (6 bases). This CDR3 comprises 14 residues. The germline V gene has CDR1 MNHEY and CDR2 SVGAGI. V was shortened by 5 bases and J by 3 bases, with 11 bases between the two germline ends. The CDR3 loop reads CASSLTRDYNEQFF. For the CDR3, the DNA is TGTGCCAGCAGTCTGACTAGAGACTACAATGAGCAGTTCTTC.

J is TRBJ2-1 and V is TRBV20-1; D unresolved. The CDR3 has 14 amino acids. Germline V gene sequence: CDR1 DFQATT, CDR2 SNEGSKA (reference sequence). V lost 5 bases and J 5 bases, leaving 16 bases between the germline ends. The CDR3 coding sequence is TGCAGTGCTGAGGTGTACCTACGGAACAATGAGCAGTTCTTC. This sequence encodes CSAEVYLRNNEQFF.

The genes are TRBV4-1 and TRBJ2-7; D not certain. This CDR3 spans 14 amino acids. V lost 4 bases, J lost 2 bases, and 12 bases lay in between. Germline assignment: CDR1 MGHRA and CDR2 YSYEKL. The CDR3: CASSLTLPTYEQYF. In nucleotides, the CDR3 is TGCGCCAGCAGCCTTACGTTGCCCACCTACGAGCAGTACTTC.

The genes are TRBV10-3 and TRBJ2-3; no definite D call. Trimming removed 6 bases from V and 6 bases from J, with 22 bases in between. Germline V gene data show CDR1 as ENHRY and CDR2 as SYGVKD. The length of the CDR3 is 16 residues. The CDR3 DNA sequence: TGTGCCATCAGGCCCGGGCCACAGCAGATCTACGATACGCAGTATTTT. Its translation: CAIRPGPQQIYDTQYF.

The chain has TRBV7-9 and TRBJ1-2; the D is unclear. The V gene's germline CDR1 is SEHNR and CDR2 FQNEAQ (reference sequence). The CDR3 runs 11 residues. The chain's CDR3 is CVSRTAYGYTF. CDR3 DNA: TGTGTCAGTCGGACGGCGTATGGCTACACCTTC.

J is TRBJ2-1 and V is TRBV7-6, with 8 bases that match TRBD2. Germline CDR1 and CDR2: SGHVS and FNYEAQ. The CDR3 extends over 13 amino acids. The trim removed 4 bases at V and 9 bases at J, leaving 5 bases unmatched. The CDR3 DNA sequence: TGTGCCAGCAGCTCGGGACTAGGGGCTGAGCAGTTCTTC. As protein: CASSSGLGAEQFF.

The CDR3 DNA follows: TGTGCCAGCAGTAGTTCGGCGTATAGCAATCAGCCCCAGCATTTT. This gives the protein CASSSSAYSNQPQHF. This chain links TRBV6-1 with TRBJ1-5; D call uncertain. The V end was cut by 5 bases, the J end by 0 bases, with 11 bases between. Germline V CDR1 and CDR2: MNHNS, SASEGT. This CDR3 has 15 amino acids.

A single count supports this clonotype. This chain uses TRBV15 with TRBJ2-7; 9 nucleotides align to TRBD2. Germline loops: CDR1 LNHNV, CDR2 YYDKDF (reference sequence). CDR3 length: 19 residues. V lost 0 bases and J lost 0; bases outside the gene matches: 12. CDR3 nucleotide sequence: TGTGCCACCAGCAGAGATCTAGCGGGAACGATCCAGAGCTCCTACGAGCAGTACTTC. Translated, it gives CATSRDLAGTIQSSYEQYF. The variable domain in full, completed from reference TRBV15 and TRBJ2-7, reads DAMVIQNPRYQVTQFGKPVTLSCSQTLNHNVMYWYQQKSSQAPKLLFHYYDKDFNNEADTPDNFQSRRPNTSFCFLDIRSPGLGDTAMYLCATSRDLAGTIQSSYEQYFGPGTRLTVT.

Here the CDR3 DNA reads TGTGCCAGCAGTTTACAGCCTGGCACAGATACGCAGTATTTT. Translation: CASSLQPGTDTQYF. The genes are TRBV12-3 or TRBV12-4 and TRBJ2-3; D unresolved. The CDR3 is 14 amino acids. V was clipped by 2 bases and J by 1 base, with 7 bases between them.

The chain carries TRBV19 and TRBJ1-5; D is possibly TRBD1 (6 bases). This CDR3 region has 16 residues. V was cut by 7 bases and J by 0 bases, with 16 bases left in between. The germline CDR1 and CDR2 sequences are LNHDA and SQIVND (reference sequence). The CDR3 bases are TGTGCCAGTAAGAGAGGGGGGGAATATAGCAATCAGCCCCAGCATTTT. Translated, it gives CASKRGGEYSNQPQHF.

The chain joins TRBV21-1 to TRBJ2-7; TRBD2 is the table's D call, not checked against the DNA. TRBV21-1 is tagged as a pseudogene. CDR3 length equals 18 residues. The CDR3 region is CASSNPGLTHRGLYEQYF. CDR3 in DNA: TGTGCCAGCAGCAATCCGGGACTTACACACCGAGGCCTCTACGAGCAGTACTTC.

In DNA form, the CDR3 reads TGTGCCAGCAGTGTTCGGACAGGGTATTACAATGAGCAGTTCTTC. This translates into CASSVRTGYYNEQFF. V is TRBV2 and J is TRBJ2-1; TRBD1 matches 8 bases. Unmatched junction bases numbered 6, after V lost 4 bases and J lost 4 bases. CDR3 length equals 15 residues. CDR1 and CDR2 (germline): SNHLY, FYNNEI.

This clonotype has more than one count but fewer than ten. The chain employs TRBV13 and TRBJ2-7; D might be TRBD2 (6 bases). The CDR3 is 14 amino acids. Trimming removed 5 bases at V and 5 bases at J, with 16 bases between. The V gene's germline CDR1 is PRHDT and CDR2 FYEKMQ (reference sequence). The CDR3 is CASSLSGFSDEQYF. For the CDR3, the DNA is TGTGCCAGCAGCCTAAGCGGGTTTTCCGACGAGCAGTACTTC. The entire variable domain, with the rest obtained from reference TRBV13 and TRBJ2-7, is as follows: AAGVIQSPRHLIKEKRETATLKCYPIPRHDTVYWYQQGPGQDPQFLISFYEKMQSDKGSIPDRFSAQQFSDYHSELNMSSLELGDSALYFCASSLSGFSDEQYFGPGTRLTVT.

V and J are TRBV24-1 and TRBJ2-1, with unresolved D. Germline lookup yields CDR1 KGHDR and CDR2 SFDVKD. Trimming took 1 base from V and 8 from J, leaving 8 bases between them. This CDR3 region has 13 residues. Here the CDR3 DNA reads TGTGCCACCAGTGATTTCCACCTCTATGAGCAGTTCTTC. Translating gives CATSDFHLYEQFF.

CDR3: CASSSPGQGRGSDEQYF. The CDR3 bases are TGCGCCAGCAGCTCCCCGGGACAGGGGAGGGGGTCGGACGAGCAGTACTTC. This sequence joins TRBV5-1 and TRBJ2-7, with TRBD1 matching 10 bases. Losses at the gene ends were 3 bases for V and 5 bases for J; bases not matched to a gene: 14. Germline lookup yields CDR1 SGHRS and CDR2 YFSETQ. The CDR3 is 17 residues long.

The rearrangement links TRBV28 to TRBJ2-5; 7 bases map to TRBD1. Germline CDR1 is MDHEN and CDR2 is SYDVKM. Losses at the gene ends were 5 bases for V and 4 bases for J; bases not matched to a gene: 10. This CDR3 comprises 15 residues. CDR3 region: CASSGTVQPGETQYF. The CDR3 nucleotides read TGTGCCAGCAGTGGGACAGTTCAACCGGGAGAGACCCAGTACTTC.

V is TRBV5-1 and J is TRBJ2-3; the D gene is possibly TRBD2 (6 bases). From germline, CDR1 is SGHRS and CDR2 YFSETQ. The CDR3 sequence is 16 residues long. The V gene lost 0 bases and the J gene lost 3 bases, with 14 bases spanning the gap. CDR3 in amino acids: CASSLVGGAGTDTQYF. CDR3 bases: TGCGCCAGCAGCTTGGTGGGGGGAGCCGGGACAGATACGCAGTATTTT.

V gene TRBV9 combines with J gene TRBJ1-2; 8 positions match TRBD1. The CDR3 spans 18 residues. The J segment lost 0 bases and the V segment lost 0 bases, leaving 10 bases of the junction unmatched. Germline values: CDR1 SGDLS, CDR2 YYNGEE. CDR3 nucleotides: TGTGCCAGCAGCGTAGGGGTGAGGACAGGGCCTGCTAACTATGGCTACACCTTC. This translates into CASSVGVRTGPANYGYTF.

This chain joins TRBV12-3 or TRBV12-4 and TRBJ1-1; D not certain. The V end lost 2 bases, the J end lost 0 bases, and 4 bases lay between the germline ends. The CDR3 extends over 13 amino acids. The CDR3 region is CASSLTLNTEAFF. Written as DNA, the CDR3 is TGTGCCAGCAGTTTAACCTTGAACACTGAAGCTTTCTTT.

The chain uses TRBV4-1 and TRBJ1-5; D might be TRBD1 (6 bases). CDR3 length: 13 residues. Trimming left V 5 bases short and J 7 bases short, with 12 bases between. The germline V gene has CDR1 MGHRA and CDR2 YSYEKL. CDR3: CASSITGNQPQHF. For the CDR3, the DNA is TGCGCCAGCAGCATAACAGGGAACCAGCCCCAGCATTTT.

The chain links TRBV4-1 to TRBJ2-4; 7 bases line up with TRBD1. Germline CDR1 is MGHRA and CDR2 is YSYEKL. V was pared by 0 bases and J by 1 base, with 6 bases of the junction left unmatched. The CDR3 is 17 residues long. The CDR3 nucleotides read TGCGCCAGCAGCCAAGATGTGAGACAGGGTGCCAAAAACATTCAGTACTTC. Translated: CASSQDVRQGAKNIQYF.

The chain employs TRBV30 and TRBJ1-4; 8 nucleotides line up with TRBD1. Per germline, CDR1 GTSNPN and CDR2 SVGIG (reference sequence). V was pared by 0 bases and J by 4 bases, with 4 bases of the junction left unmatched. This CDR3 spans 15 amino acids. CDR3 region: CAWSVPGGLNEKLFF. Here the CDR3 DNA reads TGTGCCTGGAGTGTACCAGGGGGCCTTAATGAAAAACTGTTTTTT.

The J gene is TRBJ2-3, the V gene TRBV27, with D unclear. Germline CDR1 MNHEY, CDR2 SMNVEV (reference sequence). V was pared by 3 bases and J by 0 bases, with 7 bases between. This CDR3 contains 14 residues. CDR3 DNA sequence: TGTGCCAGCAGTTTGGTCGGGAGCACAGATACGCAGTATTTT. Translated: CASSLVGSTDTQYF.

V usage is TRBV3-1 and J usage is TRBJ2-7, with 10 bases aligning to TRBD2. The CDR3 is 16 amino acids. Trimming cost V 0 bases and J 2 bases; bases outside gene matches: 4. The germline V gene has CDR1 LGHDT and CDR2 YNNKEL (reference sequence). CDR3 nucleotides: TGTGCCAGCAGCCAAGATGCTAGCGGGAGCGCCTACGAGCAGTACTTC. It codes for CASSQDASGSAYEQYF.